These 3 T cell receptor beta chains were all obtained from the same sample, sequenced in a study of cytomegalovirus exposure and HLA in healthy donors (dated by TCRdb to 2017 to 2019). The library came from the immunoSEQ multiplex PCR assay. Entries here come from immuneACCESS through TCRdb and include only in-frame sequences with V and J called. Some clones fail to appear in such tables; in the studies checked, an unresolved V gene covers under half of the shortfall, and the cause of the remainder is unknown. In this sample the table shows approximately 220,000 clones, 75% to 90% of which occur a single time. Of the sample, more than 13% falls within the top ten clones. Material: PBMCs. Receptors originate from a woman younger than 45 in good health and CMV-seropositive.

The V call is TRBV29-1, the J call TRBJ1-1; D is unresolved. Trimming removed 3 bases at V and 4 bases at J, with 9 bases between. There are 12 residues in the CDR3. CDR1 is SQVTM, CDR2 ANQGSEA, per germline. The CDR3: CSVEAGGTEAFF. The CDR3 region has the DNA TGCAGCGTTGAGGCAGGCGGCACTGAAGCTTTCTTT.

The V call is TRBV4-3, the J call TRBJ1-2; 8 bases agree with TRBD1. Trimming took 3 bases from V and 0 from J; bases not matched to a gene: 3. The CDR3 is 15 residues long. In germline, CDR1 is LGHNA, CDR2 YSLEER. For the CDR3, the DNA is TGCGCCAGCAGCCATGGGACAGGAGCTAACTATGGCTACACCTTC. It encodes CASSHGTGANYGYTF.

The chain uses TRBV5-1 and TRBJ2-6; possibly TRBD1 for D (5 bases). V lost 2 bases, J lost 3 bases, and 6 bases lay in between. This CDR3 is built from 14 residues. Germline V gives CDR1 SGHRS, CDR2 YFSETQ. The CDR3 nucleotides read TGCGCCAGCAGCTTCAGGGTTGGGGCCAACGTCCTGACTTTC. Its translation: CASSFRVGANVLTF. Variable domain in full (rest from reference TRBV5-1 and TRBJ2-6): KAGVTQTPRYLIKTRGQQVTLSCSPISGHRSVSWYQQTPGQGLQFLFEYFSETQRNKGNFPGRFSGRQFSNSRSEMNVSTLELGDSALYLCASSFRVGANVLTFGAGSRLTVL.